This is a list of T cell receptor beta chains from one sample in a study of cytomegalovirus exposure and HLA in healthy donors. TCRdb keeps only in-frame clones here, not all; method: immunoSEQ multiplex PCR. The table records about 160,000 clones, around 77% of them present only once. Input material: PBMCs. These receptors came from a man aged 30-40 years in good health and CMV-seropositive. Both conserved end residues are part of each CDR3. A D gene is named only where the DNA matches it firmly. The size field is filled for only some rows; it gives once, few, many or a size class.

TRBV7-2	TRBJ1-1	once	TRBD1	CASSQGQGRLNTEAFF	TGTGCCAGCAGCCAGGGACAGGGGCGATTGAACACTGAAGCTTTCTTT
TRBV30	TRBJ1-5	.	TRBD1	CASKSGTGSFVRPQHF	TGTGCCTCTAAATCCGGGACAGGAAGTTTTGTTCGGCCCCAGCATTTT
TRBV29-1	TRBJ2-2	.	TRBD2	CSVDGLAGSNTGELFF	TGCAGCGTTGATGGGCTAGCGGGGTCGAACACCGGGGAGCTGTTTTTT
TRBV9	TRBJ1-5	.	TRBD1	CASSPTGGGNQPQHF	TGTGCCAGCAGCCCTACAGGGGGTGGTAATCAGCCCCAGCATTTT
TRBV2	TRBJ2-7	.	.	CASRHYEQYF	TGTGCCAGCAGGCACTACGAGCAGTACTTC
TRBV6-5	TRBJ2-2	few	.	CASSLGLTTGELFF	TGTGCCAGCAGTTTGGGACTTACTACCGGGGAGCTGTTTTTT
TRBV6-1	TRBJ2-1	few	.	CASSEEWSSYNEQFF	TGTGCCAGCAGTGAAGAGTGGAGCTCCTACAATGAGCAGTTCTTC
TRBV6-1	TRBJ1-5	.	.	CASSNTGINQPQHF	TGTGCCAGCAGTAATACAGGGATCAATCAGCCCCAGCATTTT
TRBV28	TRBJ1-5	.	.	CASSFLSFEPDQPQHF	TGTGCCAGCAGTTTCCTATCTTTCGAGCCGGATCAGCCCCAGCATTTT
TRBV5-1	TRBJ2-3	.	TRBD2	CASSMTSGGQGDTQYF	TGCGCCAGCAGCATGACTAGCGGGGGCCAGGGAGATACGCAGTATTTT
TRBV7-3	TRBJ2-1	.	TRBD2	CASSLSASGEINEQFF	TGTGCCAGCAGCTTAAGTGCTAGCGGGGAAATCAATGAGCAGTTCTTC
TRBV19	TRBJ1-1	.	TRBD1	CASAEGAPYRTEAFF	TGTGCCAGTGCGGAGGGGGCCCCGTACCGCACTGAAGCTTTCTTT
TRBV6-1	TRBJ1-1	once	.	CASERSGGASTEAFF	TGTGCCAGCGAACGCTCGGGGGGAGCAAGCACTGAAGCTTTCTTT
TRBV5-1	TRBJ2-2	.	TRBD1	CASSLFGTGAGELFF	TGCGCCAGCAGCTTGTTTGGGACAGGGGCCGGGGAGCTGTTTTTT
TRBV5-1	TRBJ2-5	.	.	CASSSGTPIQETQYF	TGCGCCAGCAGCTCCGGGACACCTATACAAGAGACCCAGTACTTC
TRBV18	TRBJ2-7	.	.	CASSPGQQTYEQYF	TGTGCCAGCTCACCGGGGCAACAAACCTACGAGCAGTACTTC
TRBV19	TRBJ1-4	.	.	CASSAGTNGEKLFF	TGTGCCAGTAGTGCCGGGACAAATGGGGAAAAACTGTTTTTT
TRBV7-3	TRBJ2-2	.	TRBD2	CASSPIAGGTAGELFF	TGTGCCAGCAGCCCGATAGCGGGGGGGACCGCCGGGGAGCTGTTTTTT
TRBV5-1	TRBJ2-3	.	TRBD2	CASRSRGGITDTQYF	TGCGCCAGCAGATCCCGCGGGGGGATCACAGATACGCAGTATTTT
TRBV4-1	TRBJ2-5	.	TRBD1	CASSQDNRGYETQYF	TGCGCCAGCAGCCAAGATAACAGGGGGTATGAGACCCAGTACTTC
TRBV7-9	TRBJ2-5	.	.	CASRPPGISYEETQYF	TGTGCCAGCAGACCGCCCGGGATCTCTTACGAGGAGACCCAGTACTTC
TRBV7-9	TRBJ1-2	.	TRBD1	CASKLQGADGYTF	TGTGCTAGCAAGCTTCAGGGGGCCGATGGCTACACCTTC
TRBV28	TRBJ2-1	.	TRBD1	CASSWQGDNEQFF	TGTGCCAGCAGCTGGCAGGGGGACAATGAGCAGTTCTTC
TRBV7-3	TRBJ2-7	once	.	CASSATGNEQYF	TGTGCCAGCAGCGCCACAGGGAACGAGCAGTACTTC
TRBV6-1	TRBJ1-6	.	.	CASSTGTTYNSPLHF	TGTGCCAGCAGTACGGGGACTACCTATAATTCACCCCTCCACTTT
TRBV5-6	TRBJ2-6	.	.	CASSLITDQGSGANVLTF	TGTGCCAGCAGCTTAATTACCGATCAGGGATCTGGGGCCAACGTCCTGACTTTC
TRBV27	TRBJ2-7	.	TRBD2	CASSPGTSGGVEQYF	TGTGCCAGCAGTCCAGGGACTAGCGGGGGGGTGGAGCAGTACTTC
TRBV18	TRBJ1-1	once	.	CASSPQDMNTEAFF	TGTGCCAGCTCACCACAGGACATGAACACTGAAGCTTTCTTT
TRBV13	TRBJ2-7	.	TRBD2	CASSFTSGGTYEQYF	TGTGCCAGCAGCTTCACTAGCGGGGGGACCTACGAGCAGTACTTC
TRBV5-8	TRBJ2-5	.	.	CASTHTGLWETQYF	TGTGCCAGCACCCACACAGGGCTGTGGGAGACCCAGTACTTC
TRBV4-1	TRBJ1-5	.	.	CASSQGHNQPQHF	TGCGCCAGCAGCCAAGGTCACAATCAGCCCCAGCATTTT
TRBV6-1	TRBJ2-7	few	TRBD1	CASSQGVSEQYF	TGTGCCAGCAGTCAGGGGGTTAGCGAGCAGTACTTC
TRBV29-1	TRBJ2-5	.	.	CSVEPPEGVKTQYF	TGCAGCGTTGAACCCCCCGAGGGGGTCAAGACCCAGTACTTC
TRBV6-1	TRBJ2-5	.	.	CASSDRYQETQYF	TGTGCCAGCAGTGACAGGTACCAAGAGACCCAGTACTTC
TRBV12-5	TRBJ2-3	.	.	CASGLKSTGFGDTDTQYF	TGTGCTAGTGGTTTGAAATCTACAGGGTTCGGGGACACAGATACGCAGTATTTT
TRBV10-3	TRBJ2-7	.	TRBD2	CAISVRGDPGEQYF	TGTGCCATCAGTGTACGGGGGGACCCAGGAGAGCAGTACTTC
TRBV2	TRBJ1-2	.	.	CASSIRASGYTF	TGTGCCAGCAGTATAAGGGCTAGCGGCTACACCTTC
TRBV6-1	TRBJ2-7	once	TRBD1	CASSEGGQGYYEQYF	TGTGCCAGCAGTGAAGGAGGACAGGGATACTACGAGCAGTACTTC
TRBV19	TRBJ1-1	.	.	CASSTTGRNTEAFF	TGTGCCAGTAGTACTACAGGGAGGAACACTGAAGCTTTCTTT
TRBV19	TRBJ2-2	.	.	CANSIVGAGELFF	TGTGCCAATAGTATAGTTGGGGCAGGGGAGCTGTTTTTT
TRBV28	TRBJ1-5	.	.	CASSSADGGYQPQHF	TGTGCCAGCAGTTCCGCGGACGGGGGGTATCAGCCCCAGCATTTT
TRBV10-3	TRBJ1-4	.	.	CAISETSGPGRNEKLFF	TGTGCCATCAGTGAGACTTCAGGGCCAGGAAGGAATGAAAAACTGTTTTTT
TRBV7-6	TRBJ2-7	.	TRBD1	CASSSDRGWSEQYF	TGTGCCAGCAGCTCGGACAGGGGATGGAGCGAGCAGTACTTC
TRBV20-1	TRBJ2-5	.	TRBD2	CSGWGGETQYF	TGCAGTGGCTGGGGGGGGGAGACCCAGTACTTC
TRBV4-1	TRBJ1-6	few	TRBD1	CASSRAGQANSPLHF	TGCGCCAGCAGCCGAGCAGGACAGGCCAATTCACCCCTCCACTTT
TRBV6-5	TRBJ1-1	.	.	CASGLRGITEAFF	TGTGCCAGCGGGTTGAGGGGGATCACTGAAGCTTTCTTT
TRBV5-1	TRBJ2-7	few	.	CASRTGEEREQYF	TGCGCCAGCAGAACAGGGGAGGAACGCGAGCAGTACTTC
TRBV7-9	TRBJ2-7	few	.	CASNPQGTSYEQYF	TGTGCCAGCAATCCCCAGGGCACTTCCTACGAGCAGTACTTC
TRBV28	TRBJ1-2	.	TRBD1	CASSIPGTGHGYTF	TGTGCCAGCAGCATTCCCGGGACAGGTCATGGCTACACCTTC
TRBV4-3	TRBJ1-4	.	.	CASSQEKGRYEKLFF	TGCGCCAGCAGCCAAGAAAAGGGGAGGTATGAAAAACTGTTTTTT
TRBV6-1	TRBJ2-5	.	TRBD1	CASSLDRSQETQYF	TGTGCCAGCAGCCTGGACAGGTCTCAAGAGACCCAGTACTTC
TRBV5-1	TRBJ2-1	.	TRBD2	CASRPPGTSGANEQFF	TGCGCCAGCAGACCCCCCGGGACTAGCGGGGCCAATGAGCAGTTCTTC
TRBV19	TRBJ1-2	.	.	CASSPGAHGYTF	TGTGCCAGTAGCCCAGGGGCTCACGGCTACACCTTC
TRBV2	TRBJ1-6	.	TRBD1	CASSPTGDSPLHF	TGTGCCAGCAGTCCGACAGGGGATTCACCCCTCCACTTT
TRBV7-6	TRBJ1-2	.	.	CASSLAAGVDGYTF	TGTGCCAGCAGCTTAGCCGCAGGGGTGGATGGCTACACCTTC
TRBV9	TRBJ1-5	.	.	CASSPGGGGNQPQHF	TGTGCCAGCAGCCCCGGAGGCGGGGGCAATCAGCCCCAGCATTTT
TRBV12-5	TRBJ2-7	.	TRBD1	CASGAGQGYYEQYF	TGTGCTAGTGGGGCGGGACAGGGCTACTACGAGCAGTACTTC
TRBV6-5	TRBJ2-7	once	TRBD1	CASRRTGQNEQYF	TGTGCCAGCAGACGGACAGGGCAGAACGAGCAGTACTTC